This note documents a single T cell receptor (beta chain) sequence. Its antigen is undetermined. This sample was taken from a study of shared clonotypes between healthy human individuals. Study in general: The donor pool was made up of a couple of women and a few men aged 18 to 49.

The assay was immunoSEQ multiplex PCR, and TCRdb's table has in-frame clones only and misses some. Found here are 470,000 or so clones, 81% of them singletons; the top ten hold approximately 11%. Broader study findings: Sampling covered blood only; tissue repertoires likely differ.

V was pared by 3 bases and J by 4 bases, with 9 bases of the junction left unmatched. The germline V gene has CDR1 SGHRS and CDR2 YFSETQ. CDR3 length equals 15 residues. The sample was PBMCs. The clonotype comes from a woman in her thirties or forties in good health. Some clones in this sample may be carry-over from other donors' samples. The rearrangement uses TRBV5-1 and TRBJ2-7; TRBD2 aligns across 8 bases. The CDR3 DNA sequence: TGCGCCAGCAGCTCGGGGCTAGCGGGCCGGTACGAGCAGTACTTC. As protein: CASSSGLAGRYEQYF.